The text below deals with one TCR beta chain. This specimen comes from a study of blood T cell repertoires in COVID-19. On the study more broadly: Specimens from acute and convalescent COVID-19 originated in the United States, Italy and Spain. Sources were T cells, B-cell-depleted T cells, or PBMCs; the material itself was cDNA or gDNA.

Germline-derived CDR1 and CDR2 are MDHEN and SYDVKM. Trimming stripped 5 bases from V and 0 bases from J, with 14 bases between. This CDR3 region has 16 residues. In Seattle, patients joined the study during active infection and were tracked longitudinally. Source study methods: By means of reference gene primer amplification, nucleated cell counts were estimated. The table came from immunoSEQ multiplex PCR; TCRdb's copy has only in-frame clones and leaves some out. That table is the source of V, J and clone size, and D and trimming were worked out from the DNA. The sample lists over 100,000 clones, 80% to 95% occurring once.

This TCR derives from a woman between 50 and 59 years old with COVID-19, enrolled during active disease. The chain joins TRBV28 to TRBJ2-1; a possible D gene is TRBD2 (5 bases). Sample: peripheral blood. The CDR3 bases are TGTGCCAGCAGTCAAATAGCGTCCCTCTCCTACAATGAGCAGTTCTTC. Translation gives CASSQIASLSYNEQFF.